This TCR beta chain was identified during a study of shared clonotypes between healthy human individuals (dated by TCRdb to about 2020). In terms of the full investigation: The cohort included three men and a couple of women between 18 and 49 years of age. Leukapheresis yielded between about 0.85 and 9.5 billion PBMCs per donor. For each donor, CD4 naive and CD4 memory were each given three plates, CD8 naive was given two plates, and CD8 memory was given one plate. To estimate repertoire size and how much clonotypes are shared between individuals, the study performed deep sequencing of blood TCR repertoires from five healthy adults. Libraries were prepared and TCR repertoires were sequenced by different laboratories using diverse techniques, in order to increase sequencing depth and limit assay-specific biases. What the research found in general, with its limitations: Only blood was sampled, and tissue TCR repertoires likely differ from those in blood. Based on pairwise subsampling, the degree of clonotype sharing among donors was expected to be affected by sequencing depth. Compared with non-shared clonotypes, clonotypes shared by all four sorted-subset donors had higher generation probabilities. Sharing across a handful of donors was observed for around 4.8% of naive CD4, under 4% of naive CD8, 2.3% of memory CD4, and roughly 0.43% of memory CD8 clonotypes. Naive subsets generally had larger estimated clonotype richness than memory subsets did. Even with the large sequencing depth, rarefaction of the sorted-subset datasets indicated that sequencing was incomplete. Because the study included only a small number of donors, the genetic and exposure-history diversity represented was limited.

The CDR3 numbers 14 residues from cysteine through phenylalanine. The read is trimmed to its CDR3 DNA, 42 bases read in frame from base 1. V is pared back by 8 bases and J by 3 bases, with 17 bases lying between the germline termini. In the germline V gene, CDR1 corresponds to MDHEN and CDR2 to SYDVKM. Using the deep immunoSEQ assay, multiplex PCR amplified TCR CDR3 regions from genomic DNA. Extracted genomic DNA from each cell subset was spread evenly across all wells of several immunoSEQ 96-well plates, with each plate serving as a replicate. Each replicate PCR for sorted subsets received about 200 ng genomic DNA, equal to roughly 29,000 T cell genomes. The purified libraries were quantified using a Qubit 3.0 fluorometer, sized with a Bioanalyzer 2100, and then quantified again using the KAPA Library Quantification kit. Every immunoSEQ 96-well plate was sequenced on a dedicated single-read 150-cycle Illumina NextSeq 550 flow cell. The authors' analysis ran thus. Because the immunoSEQ output included only junctional sequences and no quality scores, the filtering could not be the same as the filtering used for full-length reads. Sequences were annotated with PyIR, a Python wrapper for IgBLAST v1.9, using IMGT germline references to assign V/J genes and CDR3. Reads were filtered out if the reads had weak V/J assignments (E-value above 1e-6), no CDR3, stop codons, out-of-frame junctions, or ambiguous translated residues. V3J clonotypes were defined as sequences sharing an identical inferred V gene, J gene, and CDR3 amino acid sequence. Percentage overlap between repertoires was calculated by dividing the number of shared unique clonotypes by the size of the smaller repertoire. Repertoire richness was assessed with RTK rarefaction, the Chao1 estimator, and Recon v2.1 estimates of unobserved clonotypes. Generation probabilities were computed with OLGA for all TCRbeta clonotypes obtained by the gDNA method from several donors. In TCRdb, the immuneACCESS table is reduced to in-frame sequences with V and J assigned. These tables do not hold every clone; where another copy was compared, an unresolved V gene accounts for under half, and the others remain unexplained. That table furnishes V, J and clone size, whereas the DNA furnished D and trimming. The sample table records roughly 2,300,000 clones; approximately 90% of these occur just once. Of the sample, around 0.38% falls within the top ten clones.

Healthy HIV-negative adults with no recently reported acute infections or vaccinations were included as donors. Every donor was a Caucasian adult residing in Nashville, Tennessee, USA. CD4+ T cells were enriched by magnetic negative selection; naive cells were then positively selected on CD45RA, and the negative fraction formed the memory subset. Blood was collected by leukapheresis, and PBMCs were isolated by Ficoll-Histopaque density gradient centrifugation and then cryopreserved in liquid nitrogen vapor phase. Analytical flow cytometry was used to check the purity and quantity of each magnetically sorted T cell population. From each sorted fraction, genomic DNA was isolated and quantified by UV absorbance on a Nanodrop 2000c. Concerning this clone itself: Its target antigen remains unknown. No much larger clone exists at a distance of one base, and base qualities are not known.

The sequenced sample consisted of naive CD4+ T cells from PBMCs. What this sample's cell subset or site label stands for: CD45RA+ positively selected. Here the chain combines TRBV28 and TRBJ2-7; the D gene is possibly TRBD1, with 6 bases matching. The origin of this receptor is a man younger than 30 in good health. Some clones in this sample may be carry-over from other donors' samples. The DNA sequence follows: TGTGCCAGCCGCTCCGACAGGAACCTCTACGAGCAGTACTTC. This translates into CASRSDRNLYEQYF. The CDR3 plus the reference TRBV28 and TRBJ2-7 genes for the other parts give the full variable domain: DVKVTQSSRYLVKRTGEKVFLECVQDMDHENMFWYRQDPGLGLRLIYFSYDVKMKEKGDIPEGYSVSREKKERFSLILESASTNQTSMYLCASRSDRNLYEQYFGPGTRLTVT.